These 12 T cell receptor beta chains came from one sample sequenced in a study of Graves' ophthalmopathy and Graves' hyperthyroidism. Beta-chain TCR CDR3 regions were amplified from RNA transcripts. Second-round multiplex PCR came after first-round RT-PCR with HTBI primers. Each CDR3 protein gets one entry after TCRdb re-called the multiplex PCR reads with MiXCR. The repertoire holds tens of thousands of distinct CDR3 sequences, with 40% to 65% as singletons. Material: peripheral blood. Receptors originate from an adult man with Graves' ophthalmopathy.

This clonotype was detected many times. CDR3 sequence reads: CSAGGRTNTEAFF. The DNA of the CDR3 is TGCAGTGCGGGGGGACGGACGAACACTGAAGCTTTCTTT. V and J are TRBV20-1 and TRBJ1-1, with D tentatively TRBD1 (5 bases). CDR1 and CDR2 (germline): DFQATT, SNEGSKA (reference sequence). The germline V and J ends were trimmed by 6 bases and 1 base, with 12 bases remaining between them. The CDR3 totals 13 residues.

V gene TRBV2 combines with J gene TRBJ1-1; tentative D call: TRBD1 (5 bases). The germline V gene encodes CDR1 SNHLY and CDR2 FYNNEI. This CDR3 region has 16 residues. V lost 7 bases to trimming and J lost 5 bases, with 23 bases between them. CDR3 region: CASNILAGLRGTEAFF. The CDR3 DNA follows: TGTGCCAGCAACATACTAGCGGGACTGAGAGGGACTGAAGCTTTCTTT.

The sample holds one count of this clonotype. This CDR3 fails to terminate in the conserved phenylalanine or tryptophan, so it likely reflects a read error. The V and J genes are TRBV12-3 or TRBV12-4 and TRBJ2-6, with D maybe TRBD1 (6 bases). This CDR3 has 17 residues. CDR3 region: CASGGQHYYSGANALTL. The CDR3 coding sequence is TGTGCCAGCGGAGGACAGCACTATTACTCTGGGGCCAACGCCCTGACTCTC.

By sample fraction, this clonotype is medium-sized. The chain joins TRBV2 to TRBJ2-3; the D is unclear. Germline V gene lookup returns CDR1 SNHLY and CDR2 FYNNEI. The length of the CDR3 is 14 residues. V lost 2 bases, J lost 2 bases, and 8 bases lay in between. CDR3 DNA: TGTGCCAGCAGTGAATGGGCTAACACAGATACGCAGTATTTT. Translating it yields CASSEWANTDTQYF.

The chain has TRBV19 and TRBJ2-2; possibly TRBD2 for D (6 bases). CDR1 and CDR2 (germline): LNHDA, SQIVND (reference sequence). The ends were cut back, 3 bases at V and 5 bases at J, with 10 bases in the middle. The CDR3 spans 14 residues. For the CDR3, the DNA is TGTGCCAGTAGTATGAGTGGGGGGACCGGGGAGCTGTTTTTT. Its translation is CASSMSGGTGELFF. The full variable domain, completed using reference TRBV19 and TRBJ2-2, is DGGITQSPKYLFRKEGQNVTLSCEQNLNHDAMYWYRQDPGQGLRLIYYSQIVNDFQKGDIAEGYSVSREKKESFPLTVTSAQKNPTAFYLCASSMSGGTGELFFGEGSRLTVL.

This clonotype rates as medium-sized. This sequence joins TRBV15 and TRBJ1-6; D is undetermined. Trimming took off 0 bases at V and 7 bases at J, with 7 bases between the two ends. CDR1 is LNHNV and CDR2 is YYDKDF in the germline V gene (reference sequence). CDR3 length: 14 amino acids. The CDR3 reads CATSRDLENSPLHF. CDR3 nucleotides: TGTGCCACCAGCAGAGATCTAGAGAATTCACCCCTCCACTTT.

The rearrangement joins TRBV20-1 to TRBJ2-3; D might be TRBD1 (6 bases). V was trimmed by 3 bases and J by 2 bases, leaving 12 bases between them. From germline, CDR1 is DFQATT and CDR2 SNEGSKA (reference sequence). This CDR3 has 14 residues. For the CDR3, the DNA is TGCAGTGCTAGGGAACAGGGACACACAGATACGCAGTATTTT. The encoded protein is CSAREQGHTDTQYF.

This clonotype appeared many times. The chain links TRBV19 to TRBJ1-2; 8 nucleotides match TRBD1. The CDR3 spans 14 residues. V dropped 3 bases and J dropped 2; count of bases not matched to a gene: 2. Per germline, CDR1 LNHDA and CDR2 SQIVND (reference sequence). CDR3 sequence (DNA): TGTGCCAGTAGTATGACAGGGGACAACTATGGCTACACCTTC. Protein sequence: CASSMTGDNYGYTF.

The gene calls are TRBV2 and TRBJ1-6; TRBD1 might be the D (6 bases). Trimming took off 7 bases at V and 8 bases at J, with 15 bases between the two ends. This CDR3 spans 14 amino acids. CDR1 SNHLY and CDR2 FYNNEI come from the germline V gene. The CDR3 is CASTTDSRDSPLHF. The DNA of the CDR3 is TGTGCCAGCACTACGGACAGTAGGGATTCACCCCTCCACTTT.

The chain couples TRBV6-2 or TRBV6-3 to TRBJ1-5, with TRBD1 matching over 7 bases. CDR1 is MNHEY, CDR2 SVGEGT, per germline. The CDR3 is 15 amino acids. J lost 2 bases, V lost 6 bases, and 7 bases had no gene match. This chain's CDR3 is CASSPTGEGNQPQHF. The DNA of the CDR3 is TGTGCCAGCAGCCCCACAGGGGAGGGCAATCAGCCCCAGCATTTT.

Remarks on this clonotype: One end of the junction varies from germline; a read error may be responsible. This chain joins TRBV4-2 and TRBJ1-5, with D maybe TRBD1 (6 bases). The CDR3 loop spans 16 amino acids. Germline V gives CDR1 LGHNA, CDR2 YNFKEQ. For the CDR3, the DNA is TGTGCCAGCTGCCAGAGTAGCGGGGGGGCTAATGAGCCCCAGCATTTT. Its translation is CASCQSSGGANEPQHF.

About this clonotype: A read error may account for a junction end that differs from germline. V usage is TRBV11-2 and J usage is TRBJ1-2; D possibly corresponds to TRBD1 (5 bases). This CDR3 comprises 11 residues. Germline assignment: CDR1 SGHAT and CDR2 FQNNGV. Here the CDR3 DNA reads TGTGCCAGCAGCACCTTAGCGGGGGGGTTTTTC. It yields the protein CASSTLAGGFF.